The clone carrying this T cell receptor beta chain was seen just once. What it binds is unknown. Sequencing was performed with immunoSEQ multiplex PCR; in TCRdb, only in-frame clones are kept and a portion is missing. This sample has fewer than 1.4 million clones, with more than 75% found just once. The data were taken from a study of shared clonotypes between healthy human individuals. General study points: Memory subsets had estimated richness that was generally smaller than that of naive subsets. Rarefaction showed that sequencing of sorted subsets was incomplete (despite large depth).

The ends lost 3 bases at V and 10 bases at J; junction bases unmatched: 9. The germline CDR1 and CDR2 sequences are SGHAT and FQNNGV. This CDR3 region has 15 residues. This sequence joins TRBV11-2 and TRBJ2-1; the match to TRBD1 covers 10 bases. Material: memory CD4+ T cells from PBMCs. This sample's subset: CD45RA-negative fraction. The source of this sequence is a man aged 18 to 29 in good health. Some clones in this sample may be carry-over from other donors' samples. CDR3 protein: CASSLGQGIALEQFF. CDR3 nucleotide sequence: TGTGCCAGCAGCTTGGGACAGGGGATCGCCTTAGAGCAGTTCTTC.